The text below deals with one TCR beta chain. What it binds is unknown. The record originates from a study of early T cells in non-severe SARS-CoV-2 infection. The overall study: Bulk RNA taken from unsorted whole blood was sequenced, leaving chains unpaired. Study-level results: Matches to VDJdb favored anti-spike CD8 responses and missed private and CD4 specificities.

TCRdb processed the 5' RACE reads anew with MiXCR; each CDR3 protein has one entry. The sample has 110,000 or so distinct CDR3 sequences; around 10% are singletons. CDR1 is SGDLS, CDR2 YYNGEE, per germline. V was pared by 3 bases and J by 3 bases, with 3 bases of the junction left unmatched. This CDR3 comprises 14 residues. This clonotype originated in an adult who was a healthcare worker with PCR-confirmed SARS-CoV-2 infection or an uninfected control (not recorded which). The V call is TRBV9, the J call TRBJ1-3, with 7 bases matching TRBD1. Material: whole blood. The CDR3, as DNA: TGTGCCAGCAGCGCGAGGGGGCTTGGAAACACCATATATTTT. This encodes CASSARGLGNTIYF.